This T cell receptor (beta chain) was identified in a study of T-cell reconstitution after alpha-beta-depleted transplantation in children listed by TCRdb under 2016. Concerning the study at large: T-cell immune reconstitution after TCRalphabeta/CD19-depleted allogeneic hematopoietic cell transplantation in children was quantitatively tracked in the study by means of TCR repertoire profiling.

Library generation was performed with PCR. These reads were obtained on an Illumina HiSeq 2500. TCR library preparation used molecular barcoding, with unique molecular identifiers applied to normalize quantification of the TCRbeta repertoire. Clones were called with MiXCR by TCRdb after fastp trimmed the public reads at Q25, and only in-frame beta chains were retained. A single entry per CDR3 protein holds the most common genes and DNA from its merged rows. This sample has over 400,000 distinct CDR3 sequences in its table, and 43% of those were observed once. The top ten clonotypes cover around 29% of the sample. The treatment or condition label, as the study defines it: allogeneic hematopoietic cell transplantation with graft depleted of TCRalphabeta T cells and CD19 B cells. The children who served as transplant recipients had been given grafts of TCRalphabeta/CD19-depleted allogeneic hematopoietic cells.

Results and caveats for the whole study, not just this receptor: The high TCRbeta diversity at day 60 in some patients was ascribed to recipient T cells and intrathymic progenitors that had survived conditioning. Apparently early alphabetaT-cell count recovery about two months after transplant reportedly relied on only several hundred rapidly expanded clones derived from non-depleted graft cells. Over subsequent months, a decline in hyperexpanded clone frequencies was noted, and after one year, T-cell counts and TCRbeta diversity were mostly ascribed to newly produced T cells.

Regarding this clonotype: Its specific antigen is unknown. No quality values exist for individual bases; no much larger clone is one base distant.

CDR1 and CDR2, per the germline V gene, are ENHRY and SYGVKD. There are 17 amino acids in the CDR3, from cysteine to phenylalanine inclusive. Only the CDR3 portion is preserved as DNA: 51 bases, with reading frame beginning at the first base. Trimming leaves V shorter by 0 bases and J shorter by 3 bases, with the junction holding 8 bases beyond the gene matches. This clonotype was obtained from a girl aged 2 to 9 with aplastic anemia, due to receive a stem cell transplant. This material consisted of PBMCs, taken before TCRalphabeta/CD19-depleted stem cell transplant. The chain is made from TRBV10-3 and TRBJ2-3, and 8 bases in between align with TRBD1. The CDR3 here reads CAISESHDRGVTDTQYF. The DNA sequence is TGTGCCATCAGTGAGTCTCACGACAGGGGAGTAACAGATACGCAGTATTTT.